The TCR beta chain under discussion was sequenced for a study of metastatic and nonmetastatic thyroid tumors. Study conclusions and caveats: When malignant thyroid tumors were compared with benign nodules, TCR beta diversity was reportedly significantly higher in the malignant tumors. This held in both blood and tumor samples.

TCRdb re-called the PCR reads via MiXCR. The table records around 28,000 clones, 10% to 15% of them present only once. This clone was found many times. The antigen is unknown. The CDR3 is 15 residues long. Losses at the gene ends were 4 bases for V and 3 bases for J; bases not matched to a gene: 5. Germline V CDR1 and CDR2: MNHEY, SMNVEV (reference sequence). Thyroid surgery took place with no prior treatment in any patient. This chain links TRBV27 with TRBJ2-3; 9 bases agree with TRBD2. Sequencing input: blood. This clonotype originated in a female donor with papillary thyroid cancer or a benign thyroid nodule (not recorded which). Some clones in this sample may be carry-over from other donors' samples. CDR3 residues: CASSYAGGRTDTQYF. The CDR3 coding sequence is TGTGCCAGCAGTTACGCGGGAGGGCGGACAGATACGCAGTATTTT.